The subject of this entry is one T cell receptor (beta chain). Its matching antigen is unknown. Produced via immunoSEQ multiplex PCR; TCRdb's table is partial and in-frame only. Among tens of thousands of clones, around 80% were seen once, and the ten largest hold under 8%. Trimming cost V 3 bases and J 3 bases, with 10 bases left between them. The CDR3 contains 13 residues. CDR1 and CDR2 (germline): SGHNT, YYREEE (reference sequence). These data originate in a study of vaccination effects on CD4 cells after COVID-19. The authors isolated CD4+ T cells after around 11 days of culture. From March to December 2020, the person had a SARS-CoV-2 infection that was confirmed by PCR. As their vaccination, participants received two doses of either BNT162b2 or mRNA-1273.

The chain is built from TRBV5-4 and TRBJ2-7; maybe TRBD2 (6 bases). The sample consisted of CD4+ T cells from PBMCs cultured without peptide, taken after COVID-19 vaccination. This TCR derives from a human donor who had a prior SARS-CoV-2 infection. CDR3 sequence (DNA): TGTGCCAGCAGCTCGGGACTGATCTACGAGCAGTACTTC. This gives the protein CASSSGLIYEQYF.